The 7 T cell receptor beta chains given below trace back to one sample, sequenced in a study of shared clonotypes between healthy human individuals. Produced via immunoSEQ multiplex PCR; TCRdb's table is partial and in-frame only. The table includes some 2,500,000 clones, under 95% detected once. Material: naive CD4+ T cells from PBMCs. Subset defined: CD45RA+ positively selected. All receptors come from a man aged 18 to 29 in good health. Some clones in this sample may be carry-over from other donors' samples.

The chain couples TRBV27 to TRBJ2-7, with 11 bases that match TRBD2. Trimming at V came to 5 bases and at J to 2 bases, leaving 11 bases not matched to a gene. This CDR3 spans 17 amino acids. Germline values: CDR1 MNHEY, CDR2 SMNVEV (reference sequence). CDR3 in amino acids: CASSPRVGTSGAYEQYF. The CDR3 DNA reads TGTGCCAGCAGTCCCCGAGTCGGGACTAGCGGCGCCTACGAGCAGTACTTC.

The chain employs TRBV5-1 and TRBJ2-1, with TRBD1 as a possible D gene (6 bases). CDR3 length: 14 residues. The V and J ends lost 3 bases and 4 bases respectively, with 11 bases between them. Germline V gene sequence: CDR1 SGHRS, CDR2 YFSETQ. The CDR3 reads CASSSGQTYNEQFF. CDR3 in DNA: TGCGCCAGCAGCTCAGGACAGACTTACAATGAGCAGTTCTTC. Drawing the rest from reference TRBV5-1 and TRBJ2-1, the complete variable domain is KAGVTQTPRYLIKTRGQQVTLSCSPISGHRSVSWYQQTPGQGLQFLFEYFSETQRNKGNFPGRFSGRQFSNSRSEMNVSTLELGDSALYLCASSSGQTYNEQFFGPGTRLTVL.

The chain uses TRBV19 and TRBJ2-5; a possible D gene is TRBD1 (6 bases). The V gene lost 4 bases and the J gene lost 5 bases, with 17 bases spanning the gap. There are 15 residues in the CDR3. Per the germline V gene, CDR1 is LNHDA and CDR2 is SQIVND (reference sequence). The CDR3 reads CASSRRLGAMETQYF. The DNA for the CDR3 is TGTGCCAGTAGTAGGAGGCTGGGGGCGATGGAGACCCAGTACTTC.

V is TRBV7-9 and J is TRBJ2-5; weak D call: TRBD1 (6 bases). Germline assignment: CDR1 SEHNR and CDR2 FQNEAQ (reference sequence). This CDR3 spans 15 amino acids. With 5 bases removed from V and 1 base from J, the gap between germline ends came to 14 bases. In DNA, the CDR3 is TGTGCCAGCAGCCAACCACAGGGACGCCAAGAGACCCAGTACTTC. It yields the protein CASSQPQGRQETQYF.

This clone was seen only once. The genes are TRBV5-8 and TRBJ2-7; TRBD1 agrees at 8 bases. There are 16 residues in the CDR3. The germline CDR1 and CDR2 sequences are SGHTS and YDEGEE. The ends lost 0 bases at V and 3 bases at J; junction bases unmatched: 8. For the CDR3, the DNA is TGTGCCAGCAGCTTGGCAGGGACAGGAAATCTCTACGAGCAGTACTTC. Its protein product is CASSLAGTGNLYEQYF.

This chain uses TRBV5-6 with TRBJ1-2, with 8 bases that match TRBD1. The CDR3 length is 15 residues. Looked up from germline, CDR1 is SGHDT and CDR2 is YYEEEE. Losses at the gene ends were 4 bases for V and 4 bases for J; bases not matched to a gene: 9. CDR3 amino acids: CASSDRTGSGYGYTF. The CDR3 DNA follows: TGTGCCAGCAGCGACCGGACAGGGTCGGGCTATGGCTACACCTTC.

The chain is built from TRBV5-1 and TRBJ2-4, with 9 positions matching TRBD1. Trimming cost V 3 bases and J 6 bases; bases outside gene matches: 4. The CDR3 has 14 amino acids. Per germline, CDR1 SGHRS and CDR2 YFSETQ. CDR3 nucleotides: TGCGCCAGCAGCTCACAGGGGGCCGGAAACATTCAGTACTTC. Its protein is CASSSQGAGNIQYF.